The 30 T cell receptor beta chains below were found in one sample sequenced in a study of cytomegalovirus exposure and HLA in healthy donors. The PCR was carried out with 60 Vbeta primers and 13 Jbeta primers. Assay used: immunoSEQ multiplex PCR; TCRdb lists only in-frame clones, some missing. The sample data list about 200,000 clones. Sequencing input: PBMCs. The receptors were sampled from a young man in good health and CMV-seronegative.

The chain is built from TRBV19 and TRBJ1-5; D might be TRBD1 (5 bases). Germline CDR1 is LNHDA and CDR2 is SQIVND (reference sequence). V shed 4 bases and J shed 7 bases, with 35 bases lying between them. The CDR3 consists of 21 residues. The CDR3 DNA reads TGTGCCAGTAGTACCCTTCTGCCCTCGTATGCGTCCAGGGTCATAGGCCAGCCCCAGCATTTT. Its protein is CASSTLLPSYASRVIGQPQHF. The complete variable domain, with remaining parts taken from reference TRBV19 and TRBJ1-5, reads DGGITQSPKYLFRKEGQNVTLSCEQNLNHDAMYWYRQDPGQGLRLIYYSQIVNDFQKGDIAEGYSVSREKKESFPLTVTSAQKNPTAFYLCASSTLLPSYASRVIGQPQHFGDGTRLSIL.

This chain links TRBV6-5 with TRBJ2-5; TRBD2 might be the D (7 bases). The V end lost 4 bases, the J end lost 0 bases, and 12 bases lay between the germline ends. Per the germline V gene, CDR1 is MNHEY and CDR2 is SVGAGI. The CDR3 contains 15 residues. CDR3 in DNA: TGTGCCAGCAGTTCCGGCGGGGGCGACCAAGAGACCCAGTACTTC. Translating gives CASSSGGGDQETQYF.

This chain connects TRBV4-2 to TRBJ1-3, with 8 nucleotides matching TRBD1. The CDR3 runs to 16 residues. Germline V CDR1 and CDR2: LGHNA, YNFKEQ. V lost 0 bases, J lost 5 bases, and 6 bases stayed unmatched. DNA for the CDR3: TGTGCCAGCAGCCAAGAAACCCAGGGGGCAAGAAACACCATATATTTT. It specifies CASSQETQGARNTIYF.

The chain links TRBV11-3 to TRBJ2-7; TRBD1 agrees at 7 bases. V lost 3 bases, J lost 4 bases, and 9 bases stayed unmatched. Germline-derived CDR1 and CDR2 are SGHNT and YENEEA. This CDR3 is built from 15 residues. DNA for the CDR3: TGTGCCAGCAGCTTTACAGGGGATCTAGGGTACGAGCAGTACTTC. Translating gives CASSFTGDLGYEQYF. Full variable domain (missing parts from reference TRBV11-3 and TRBJ2-7): EAGVVQSPRYKIIEKKQPVAFWCNPISGHNTLYWYLQNLGQGPELLIRYENEEAVDDSQLPKDRFSAERLKGVDSTLKIQPAELGDSAVYLCASSFTGDLGYEQYFGPGTRLTVT.

V and J are TRBV6-5 and TRBJ2-3, with TRBD1 matching over 7 bases. CDR1 is MNHEY and CDR2 is SVGAGI in the germline V gene. The J segment lost 0 bases and the V segment lost 6 bases, leaving 6 bases of the junction unmatched. The CDR3 is made up of 15 amino acids. CDR3 in amino acids: CASSSPGQSTDTQYF. The CDR3 region has the DNA TGTGCCAGCAGCTCTCCGGGACAGAGCACAGATACGCAGTATTTT.

V gene TRBV6-5 combines with J gene TRBJ1-5, with TRBD1 matching 8 bases. This CDR3 is 14 amino acids long. Losses at the gene ends were 6 bases for V and 6 bases for J; bases not matched to a gene: 7. CDR1 is MNHEY and CDR2 is SVGAGI in the germline V gene. CDR3 sequence reads: CASSQQGEGQPQHF. The CDR3 nucleotides are TGTGCCAGCAGCCAACAGGGGGAGGGTCAGCCCCAGCATTTT.

The chain recombines TRBV15 with TRBJ1-4; D call uncertain. The V end lost 5 bases, the J end lost 6 bases, and 4 bases lay between the germline ends. This CDR3 has 11 residues. The V gene's germline CDR1 is LNHNV and CDR2 YYDKDF (reference sequence). Written as DNA, the CDR3 is TGTGCCACCAGCGCGTATGAAAAACTGTTTTTT. Its protein is CATSAYEKLFF.

The V call is TRBV6-1, the J call TRBJ2-5; perhaps TRBD2 as D (5 bases). Trimming pared 3 bases from V and 2 bases from J, leaving 13 bases between. CDR1 MNHNS and CDR2 SASEGT come from the germline V gene. The CDR3 totals 15 residues. The CDR3 DNA reads TGTGCCAGCAGTGATGGGAGATCGGTTCAAGAGACCCAGTACTTC. This encodes CASSDGRSVQETQYF.

The chain has TRBV11-3 and TRBJ1-2; 9 bases are shared with TRBD1. The CDR3 extends over 15 amino acids. J lost 2 bases, V lost 3 bases, and 4 bases had no gene match. Germline CDR1 reads SGHNT; CDR2 reads YENEEA. CDR3 DNA: TGTGCCAGCAGCTTGGGACAGGGTTTAAACTATGGCTACACCTTC. Amino acid sequence: CASSLGQGLNYGYTF.

The chain recombines TRBV2 with TRBJ2-1, with TRBD2 matching 15 bases. The junction had 9 bases not matched to a gene; V was cut back by 5 bases and J by 10 bases. Germline V gene lookup returns CDR1 SNHLY and CDR2 FYNNEI. This CDR3 comprises 16 residues. The CDR3 bases are TGTGCCAGCAGTAGTAGGACTAGCGGGGGGGCCGGGGAGCAGTTCTTC. Amino acid sequence: CASSSRTSGGAGEQFF.

The rearrangement uses TRBV27 and TRBJ1-2, with a tentative D call TRBD1 (6 bases). Trimming stripped 7 bases from V and 5 bases from J, with 20 bases between. CDR1 and CDR2 (germline): MNHEY, SMNVEV (reference sequence). CDR3 size: 15 residues. CDR3 amino acids: CASTDGTTSVYGYTF. Written as DNA, the CDR3 is TGTGCCAGCACCGACGGGACAACTTCTGTTTATGGCTACACCTTC.

The V and J genes are TRBV27 and TRBJ2-3; tentative D call: TRBD2 (6 bases). V lost 8 bases to trimming and J lost 4 bases, with 13 bases between them. Germline CDR1 reads MNHEY; CDR2 reads SMNVEV (reference sequence). This CDR3 region has 13 residues. CDR3 in DNA: TGTGCCAGCCAGCGACTAGTCGCAGATACGCAGTATTTT. Protein sequence: CASQRLVADTQYF.

V gene TRBV11-3 combines with J gene TRBJ2-7; no clear D gene. Trimming removed 5 bases from V and 4 bases from J, with 12 bases in between. Looked up from germline, CDR1 is SGHNT and CDR2 is YENEEA. The CDR3 has 13 residues. CDR3 sequence reads: CASSPSGGYEQYF. CDR3 DNA: TGTGCCAGCAGCCCCTCGGGTGGGTACGAGCAGTACTTC.

The gene calls are TRBV10-3 and TRBJ2-3; TRBD1 aligns across 7 bases. V lost 2 bases, J lost 8 bases, and 16 bases stayed unmatched. The CDR3 extends over 17 amino acids. Germline V gene sequence: CDR1 ENHRY, CDR2 SYGVKD. CDR3 protein: CAISEQGSGQRTSTQYF. CDR3 in DNA: TGTGCCATCAGTGAGCAGGGGTCGGGACAGAGAACCTCTACGCAGTATTTT.

The chain combines TRBV6-1 with TRBJ2-4; 7 bases are a match to TRBD1. CDR1 MNHNS and CDR2 SASEGT come from the germline V gene. J gave up 0 bases and V 4 bases, and 18 bases lay outside the gene matches. The CDR3 is 20 amino acids. The DNA for the CDR3 is TGTGCCAGCAGTGCCCCCCGAGGACAGGACCCGCTGATAGCCAAAAACATTCAGTACTTC. It translates to CASSAPRGQDPLIAKNIQYF.

The genes are TRBV7-9 and TRBJ1-5; TRBD1 matches at 10 bases. The CDR3 totals 15 residues. The ends lost 4 bases at V and 5 bases at J; junction bases unmatched: 5. Germline lookup yields CDR1 SEHNR and CDR2 FQNEAQ (reference sequence). CDR3 coding DNA: TGTGCCAGCAGCTCGAGGACAGGGGGAGATCAGCCCCAGCATTTT. This sequence encodes CASSSRTGGDQPQHF.

The V gene is TRBV11-2, the J gene TRBJ1-2; D is undetermined. The V gene's germline CDR1 is SGHAT and CDR2 FQNNGV. V was trimmed by 5 bases and J by 11 bases, leaving 12 bases between them. The length of the CDR3 is 11 residues. This CDR3 reads CASSPQSGYTF. CDR3 nucleotide sequence: TGTGCCAGCAGCCCCCAGAGCGGTTACACCTTC.

The chain's CDR3 is CAISPGGLENQPQHF. The CDR3 DNA reads TGTGCCATCAGCCCCGGAGGGCTGGAGAATCAGCCCCAGCATTTT. The chain is built from TRBV10-3 and TRBJ1-5; D ambiguous. The germline V and J ends were trimmed by 6 bases and 4 bases, with 16 bases remaining between them. Germline assignment: CDR1 ENHRY and CDR2 SYGVKD. CDR3 size: 15 residues.

The chain employs TRBV6-6 and TRBJ2-7; weak D call: TRBD2 (7 bases). The germline gives CDR1 MNHNY, CDR2 SVGAGI (reference sequence). Trimming took off 6 bases at V and 13 bases at J, with 19 bases between the two ends. CDR3 length equals 12 residues. The CDR3 sequence is CASSPEGGPFYF. CDR3 DNA sequence: TGTGCCAGCAGCCCCGAGGGGGGGCCCTTCTACTTC.

This chain uses TRBV2 with TRBJ2-5, with D perhaps TRBD2 (6 bases). Judging by the DNA end, TRBJ2-7 fits better; the J call may be wrong. Germline values: CDR1 SNHLY, CDR2 FYNNEI. This CDR3 has 12 residues. CDR3 in amino acids: CASREGSYEQYF. Written as DNA, the CDR3 is TGTGCCAGCAGGGAGGGGTCCTACGAGCAGTACTTC.

The CDR3 loop reads CASSVGNSARDTQYF. The CDR3 nucleotides read TGTGCCAGCAGCGTAGGTAATAGCGCGCGGGATACGCAGTATTTT. The V call is TRBV9, the J call TRBJ2-3; D possibly corresponds to TRBD2 (5 bases). Germline-derived CDR1 and CDR2 are SGDLS and YYNGEE. Trimming left V 0 bases short and J 6 bases short, with 14 bases between. CDR3 length: 15 amino acids.

CDR3 residues: CASSLTNIPGTEAFF. For the CDR3, the DNA is TGTGCCAGCAGCTTGACAAACATACCTGGCACTGAAGCTTTCTTT. The chain couples TRBV7-3 to TRBJ1-1; D remains unclear. V was cut by 3 bases and J by 4 bases, with 15 bases left in between. CDR1 is SGHTA, CDR2 FQGTGA, per germline. This CDR3 contains 15 residues. Based on the CDR3 plus reference TRBV7-3 and TRBJ1-1, the full variable domain is GAGVSQTPSNKVTEKGKYVELRCDPISGHTALYWYRQSLGQGPEFLIYFQGTGAADDSGLPNDRFFAVRPEGSVSTLKIQRTERGDSAVYLCASSLTNIPGTEAFFGQGTRLTVV.

The chain is built from TRBV10-3 and TRBJ2-2, with TRBD1 matching over 8 bases. The V segment lost 1 base and the J segment 4 bases; nucleotides outside the gene matches: 5. Germline assignment: CDR1 ENHRY and CDR2 SYGVKD. This CDR3 comprises 16 residues. CDR3 DNA sequence: TGTGCCATCAGTGAGTTCGAGACAGGGGTCACCGGGGAGCTGTTTTTT. Its protein product is CAISEFETGVTGELFF.

The chain is built from TRBV9 and TRBJ2-2; 7 bases fit TRBD2. The junction had 8 bases not matched to a gene; V was cut back by 3 bases and J by 9 bases. CDR3 length equals 14 residues. CDR1 and CDR2 from the germline V gene are SGDLS and YYNGEE. Here the CDR3 DNA reads TGTGCCAGCAGCGGTCGGCGGGAGACGAGGGAGCTGTTTTTT. It encodes CASSGRRETRELFF.

The chain uses TRBV6-1 and TRBJ1-2, with 11 bases fitting TRBD1. Germline assignment: CDR1 MNHNS and CDR2 SASEGT. This CDR3 comprises 15 residues. The J segment lost 4 bases and the V segment lost 1 base, leaving 2 bases of the junction unmatched. The chain's CDR3 is CASSEGTGGFYGYTF. CDR3 coding DNA: TGTGCCAGCAGTGAAGGGACAGGGGGCTTCTATGGCTACACCTTC.

The chain joins TRBV25-1 to TRBJ2-6; D might be TRBD2 (5 bases). Germline-derived CDR1 and CDR2 are MGHDK and SYGVNS. The CDR3 is 16 residues long. Trimming removed 4 bases at V and 0 bases at J, with 10 bases between. The CDR3 sequence is CASSGTASSGANVLTF. The CDR3 DNA is TGTGCCAGCAGTGGGACTGCGAGCTCTGGGGCCAACGTCCTGACTTTC.

The chain couples TRBV6-6 to TRBJ1-1; D might be TRBD1 (6 bases). Between the trimmed V and J ends, which lost 0 bases and 8 bases, there was a span of 10 bases. This CDR3 region has 13 residues. Germline values: CDR1 MNHNY, CDR2 SVGAGI (reference sequence). In nucleotides, the CDR3 is TGTGCCAGCAGTTACTCGAGTACAGGGGAAGCTTTCTTT. Its translation: CASSYSSTGEAFF.

The chain uses TRBV5-1 and TRBJ1-2; TRBD1 aligns across 8 bases. Per germline, CDR1 SGHRS and CDR2 YFSETQ. V trimming: 0 bases; J trimming: 4 bases; junction bases outside the gene matches: 5. CDR3 length: 15 amino acids. CDR3 residues: CASSLAAGGAYGYTF. CDR3 bases: TGCGCCAGCAGCTTGGCGGCAGGGGGCGCCTATGGCTACACCTTC.

The V gene is TRBV28, the J gene TRBJ1-2; the D gene is possibly TRBD1 (6 bases). Germline-derived CDR1 and CDR2 are MDHEN and SYDVKM. The V gene lost 6 bases and the J gene lost 3 bases, with 26 bases spanning the gap. The CDR3 spans 18 residues. Here the CDR3 reads CASSPAGGHSGLDYGYTF. CDR3 DNA: TGTGCCAGCAGCCCCGCGGGGGGACACAGCGGCTTAGACTATGGCTACACCTTC.

Remarks on this clone: The same CDR3 can be traced to other DNA sequences in this sample. J is TRBJ1-1 and V is TRBV6-6; no clear D. The germline V gene encodes CDR1 MNHNY and CDR2 SVGAGI (reference sequence). V was clipped by 5 bases and J by 1 base, with 11 bases between them. The CDR3 is 14 amino acids. CDR3: CASSRPPGNTEAFF. The CDR3 nucleotides read TGTGCCAGCAGTCGACCCCCAGGGAACACTGAAGCTTTCTTT.